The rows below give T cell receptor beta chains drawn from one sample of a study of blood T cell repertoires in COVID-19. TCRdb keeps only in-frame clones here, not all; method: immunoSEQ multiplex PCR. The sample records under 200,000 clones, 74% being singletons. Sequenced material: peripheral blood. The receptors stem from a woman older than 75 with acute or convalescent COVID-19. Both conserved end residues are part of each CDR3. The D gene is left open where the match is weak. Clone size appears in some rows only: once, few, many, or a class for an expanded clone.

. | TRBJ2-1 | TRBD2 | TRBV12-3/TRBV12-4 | CASTGLVNEQFF | TGTGCCAGCACGGGACTAGTTAATGAGCAGTTCTTC
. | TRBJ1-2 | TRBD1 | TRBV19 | CASGGQGNYGYTF | TGTGCCAGTGGGGGACAGGGGAACTATGGCTACACCTTC
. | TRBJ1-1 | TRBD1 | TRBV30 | CAWSLGTENTEAFF | TGTGCCTGGAGTCTTGGGACAGAGAACACTGAAGCTTTCTTT
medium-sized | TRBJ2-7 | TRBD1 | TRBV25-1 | CASARGYEQYF | TGTGCCAGTGCCAGGGGGTACGAGCAGTACTTC
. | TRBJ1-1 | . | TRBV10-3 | CAIRMTGEKFEAFF | TGTGCCATCAGGATGACAGGAGAGAAATTCGAAGCTTTCTTT
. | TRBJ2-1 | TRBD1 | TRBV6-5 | CASSTGGQGNEQFF | TGTGCCAGCAGTACTGGGGGACAGGGCAATGAGCAGTTCTTC
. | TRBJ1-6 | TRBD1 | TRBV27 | CASSFGTASASPLHF | TGTGCCAGCAGTTTCGGGACAGCCTCCGCGTCACCCCTCCACTTT
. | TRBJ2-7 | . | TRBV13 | CASSLSFGGSSYEQYF | TGTGCCAGCAGCTTAAGTTTCGGCGGTTCCTCCTACGAGCAGTACTTC
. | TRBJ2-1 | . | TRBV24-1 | CATSDLRESNEQFF | TGTGCCACCAGTGATTTGCGGGAGTCTAATGAGCAGTTCTTC
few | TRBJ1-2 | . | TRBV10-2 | CASQDYRVYNYGYTF | TGCGCCAGCCAAGACTACAGGGTTTATAACTATGGCTACACCTTC
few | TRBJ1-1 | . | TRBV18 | CASSPPTEVNTEAFF | TGTGCCAGCTCACCACCGACAGAGGTGAACACTGAAGCTTTCTTT
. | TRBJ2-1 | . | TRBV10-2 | CASSEILSEQFF | TGCGCCAGCAGTGAGATTCTGAGTGAGCAGTTCTTC
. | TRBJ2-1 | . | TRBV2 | CASRGSEQRRNEQFF | TGTGCCAGCAGGGGTTCGGAGCAGCGACGCAATGAGCAGTTCTTC
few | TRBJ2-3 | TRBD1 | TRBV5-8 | CASSLGQGGSDTQYF | TGTGCCAGCAGCTTGGGACAGGGGGGTTCAGATACGCAGTATTTT
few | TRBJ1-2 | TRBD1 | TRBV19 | CASLQGRDYGYTF | TGTGCCAGTTTACAGGGGCGGGACTATGGCTACACCTTC
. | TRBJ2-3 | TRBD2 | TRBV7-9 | CASSLAAGVADTQYF | TGTGCCAGCAGCTTAGCGGCGGGAGTAGCAGATACGCAGTATTTT
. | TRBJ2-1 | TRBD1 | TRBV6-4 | CASSTDRGYEQFF | TGTGCCAGCAGTACCGACAGGGGGTATGAGCAGTTCTTC
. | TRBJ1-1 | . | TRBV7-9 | CASSLPGVGNTEAFF | TGTGCCAGCAGCCTACCAGGGGTCGGAAACACTGAAGCTTTCTTT
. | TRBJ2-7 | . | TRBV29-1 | CSVEMSSSEQYF | TGCAGCGTTGAAATGTCGTCTAGCGAGCAGTACTTC
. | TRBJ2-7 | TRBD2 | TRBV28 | CATLAGGYYEQYF | TGTGCCACCCTAGCGGGAGGGTACTACGAGCAGTACTTC
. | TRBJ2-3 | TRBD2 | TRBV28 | CASRVDMGGADTQYF | TGTGCCAGCAGAGTGGATATGGGGGGGGCAGATACGCAGTATTTT
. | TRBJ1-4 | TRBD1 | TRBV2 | CASTEQGASSKLFF | TGTGCCAGCACTGAACAGGGGGCATCATCAAAACTGTTTTTT
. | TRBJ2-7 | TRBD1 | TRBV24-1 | CATSDNSGGEEYF | TGTGCCACCAGTGATAATTCAGGGGGTGAGGAGTACTTC
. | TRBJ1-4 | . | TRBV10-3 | CAISESSIQGGKLFF | TGTGCCATCAGTGAGTCGAGTATTCAGGGAGGAAAACTGTTTTTT
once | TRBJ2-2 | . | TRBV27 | CASSLLASGELFF | TGTGCCAGCAGTTTACTAGCGTCCGGGGAGCTGTTTTTT
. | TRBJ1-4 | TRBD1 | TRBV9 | CASSTGTEANEKLFF | TGTGCCAGCAGCACCGGGACAGAAGCTAATGAAAAACTGTTTTTT
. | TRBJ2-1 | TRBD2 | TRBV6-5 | CASSSLGAGGYNEQFF | TGTGCCAGCAGTTCACTAGGAGCGGGAGGTTACAATGAGCAGTTCTTC
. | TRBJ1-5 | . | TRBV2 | CASNRQHNQPQHF | TGTGCCAGCAACAGGCAGCACAATCAGCCCCAGCATTTT
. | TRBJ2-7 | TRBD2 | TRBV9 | CASSVADTSGYEQYF | TGTGCCAGCAGCGTAGCGGATACTAGCGGCTACGAGCAGTACTTC
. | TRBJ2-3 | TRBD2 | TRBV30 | CAWRLAGADTQYF | TGTGCCTGGAGACTAGCGGGAGCAGATACGCAGTATTTT
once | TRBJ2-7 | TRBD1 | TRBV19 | CASTSGQAQYEQYF | TGTGCCAGTACCTCAGGACAGGCCCAGTACGAGCAGTATTTC
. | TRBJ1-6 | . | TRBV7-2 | CASSLLVSPLHF | TGTGCCAGCAGCTTACTAGTTTCACCCCTCCACTTT
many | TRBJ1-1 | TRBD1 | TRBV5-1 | CASSSGQPNTEAFF | TGCGCCAGCAGCTCGGGACAGCCGAACACTGAAGCTTTCTTT
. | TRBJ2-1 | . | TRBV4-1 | CASSRGNFLSSYNEQFF | TGCGCCAGCAGCCGAGGAAATTTCTTGAGCTCCTACAATGAGCAGTTCTTC
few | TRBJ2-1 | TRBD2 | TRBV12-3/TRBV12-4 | CASNVAGVDEQFF | TGTGCCAGCAACGTAGCGGGAGTAGATGAGCAGTTCTTC
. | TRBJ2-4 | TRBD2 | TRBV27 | CASRVQGSTSGKNIQYF | TGTGCCAGCCGAGTTCAGGGGTCGACTAGCGGGAAAAACATTCAGTACTTC
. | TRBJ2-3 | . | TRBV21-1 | CASRNDRLAGSVGADTQYF | TGTGCCAGCAGAAATGATCGGCTAGCGGGAAGTGTAGGCGCAGATACGCAGTATTTT
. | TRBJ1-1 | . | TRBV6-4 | CASSLTVLSTEAFF | TGTGCCAGCAGCCTAACAGTCCTATCCACTGAAGCTTTCTTT
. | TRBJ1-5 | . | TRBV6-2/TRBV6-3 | CASSPGRDGNQPQHF | TGTGCCAGCAGTCCCGGGAGGGATGGCAATCAGCCCCAGCATTTT
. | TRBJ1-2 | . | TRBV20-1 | CSARDGNGYTF | TGCAGTGCTAGAGACGGGAATGGCTACACCTTC
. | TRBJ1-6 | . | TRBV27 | CASSFKGQANSPLHF | TGTGCCAGCAGTTTTAAGGGACAAGCAAATTCACCCCTCCACTTT
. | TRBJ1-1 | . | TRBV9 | CASSPGVDTEAFF | TGTGCCAGCAGCCCAGGGGTGGACACTGAAGCTTTCTTT
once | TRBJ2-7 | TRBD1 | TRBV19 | CASSITGTGTYEQYF | TGTGCCAGTAGTATCACCGGGACAGGGACCTACGAGCAGTACTTC
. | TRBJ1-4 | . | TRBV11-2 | CASSPGGQKNEKLFF | TGTGCCAGCAGCCCAGGAGGACAGAAGAACGAAAAACTGTTTTTT
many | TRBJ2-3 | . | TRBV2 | CASATISDADTQYF | TGTGCCAGCGCGACTATATCCGACGCAGATACGCAGTATTTT
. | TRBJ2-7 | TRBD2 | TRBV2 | CASSEMARESHEQYF | TGTGCCAGCAGTGAAATGGCGCGGGAGTCCCACGAGCAGTACTTC
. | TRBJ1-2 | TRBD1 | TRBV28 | CASSSPERPTGHGYTF | TGTGCCAGCAGTTCCCCAGAAAGACCGACAGGGCATGGCTACACCTTC
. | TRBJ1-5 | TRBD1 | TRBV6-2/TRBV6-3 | CASSYSFGRGHGQPQHF | TGTGCCAGCAGTTACTCGTTTGGCAGGGGGCACGGGCAGCCCCAGCATTTT
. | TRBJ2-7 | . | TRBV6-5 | CASSYSRDVSEQYF | TGTGCCAGCAGTTACTCGCGGGACGTGAGCGAGCAGTACTTC
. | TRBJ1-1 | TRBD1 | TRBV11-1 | CASSLTFRQGGLAFF | TGTGCCAGCAGCTTAACCTTTCGACAGGGAGGACTAGCTTTCTTT